This TCR beta chain stems from a study of cytomegalovirus exposure and HLA in healthy donors. As for the study in general: Unique TCR beta sequences numbering some 110 million came from about 179 million T cells in an earlier analysis.

Vbeta (60) and Jbeta (13) primers were used in the PCR. Libraries were prepared by immunoSEQ multiplex PCR; TCRdb keeps only in-frame clonotypes and omits some of them. Of around 72,000 clones in the sample, roughly 72% were seen once. Worth noting for this clone: Its specificity is not known.

This CDR3 region has 15 residues. Germline V gene sequence: CDR1 SGHNT, CDR2 YYREEE (reference sequence). Trimming left V 0 bases short and J 2 bases short, with 11 bases between. Findings of the study overall: Most TCR beta V segments were productive about 87% or about 30% of the time in an earlier analysis. Cytomegalovirus association was listed for 150 to 200 TCR beta chains.

This receptor was obtained from a man in his fifties or sixties in good health and CMV-seronegative. Sequenced material: PBMCs. The genes are TRBV5-4 and TRBJ2-5; D is perhaps TRBD2 (6 bases). The CDR3 here is CASSLDLAVQETQYF. The CDR3 bases are TGTGCCAGCAGCTTGGATTTAGCGGTACAAGAGACCCAGTACTTC. Based on the CDR3 plus reference TRBV5-4 and TRBJ2-5, the full variable domain is ETGVTQSPTHLIKTRGQQVTLRCSSQSGHNTVSWYQQALGQGPQFIFQYYREEENGRGNFPPRFSGLQFPNYSSELNVNALELDDSALYLCASSLDLAVQETQYFGPGTRLLVL.